Included here is one TCR beta chain sequence, with context. Its antigen remains unidentified. V was trimmed by 7 bases and J by 3 bases, leaving 6 bases between them. The length of the CDR3 is 11 residues. Germline V gives CDR1 SQVTM, CDR2 ANQGSEA. This record belongs to a study of OX40 agonist ivuxolimab in advanced cancers. Study summary: Earlier treatment with anti-PD-1, anti-PD-L1 or anti-CTLA-4 was permitted, and about 40% had received some. Partial responses were achieved by three patients: one hepatocellular carcinoma, two cutaneous melanoma.

Study-wide results and caveats: Partial responders treated at 0.1-3.0 mg/kg exhibited clonal expansion among the lowest measured.

Profiling relied on immunoSEQ multiplex PCR, and the TCRdb table lists in-frame clones only, not all of them. The table includes roughly 70,000 clones, just over 85% detected once. The receptor comes from an adult with an advanced solid tumor such as melanoma, head and neck, liver or kidney cancer. This specimen consisted of CD4+ or CD8+ T cells sorted from blood, obtained in a trial of the OX40 agonist ivuxolimab. V gene TRBV29-1 combines with J gene TRBJ2-2; D gene unclear. In nucleotides, the CDR3 is TGCAGCGCCTCCGACACCGGGGAGCTGTTTTTT. This codes for CSASDTGELFF.